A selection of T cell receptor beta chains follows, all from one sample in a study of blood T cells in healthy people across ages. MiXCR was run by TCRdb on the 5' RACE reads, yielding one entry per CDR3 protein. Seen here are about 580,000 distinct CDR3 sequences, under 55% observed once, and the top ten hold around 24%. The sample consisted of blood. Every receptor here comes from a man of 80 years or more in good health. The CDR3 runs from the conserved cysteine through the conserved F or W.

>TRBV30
CAWNLAGGNEEQFF
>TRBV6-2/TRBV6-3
CASSPGPRNTEAFF
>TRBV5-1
CASSTGTGLGGYTF
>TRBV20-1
CSARDLTVQETQYF
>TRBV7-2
CASSLQRAGGQETQYF
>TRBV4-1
CASSRGQETNYGYTF
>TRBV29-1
CSVPGSQGAPNTEAFF
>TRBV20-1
CSALRTGSYGYTF
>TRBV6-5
CASSPVRTGGYGYTF
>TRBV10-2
CASSDLGLAGETQFF
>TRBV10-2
CASSEWSGEANGYTF
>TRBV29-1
CSVEDSNYNEQFF
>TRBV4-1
CASSQDWLATDTQYF
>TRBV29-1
CSGWANTEAFF
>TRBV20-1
CSAGDGQGRNTEAFF
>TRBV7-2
CASSPQGLAEQYF
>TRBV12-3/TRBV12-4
CASSPRQGGNEKLFF
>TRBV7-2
CASSRTTGIGYGYTF
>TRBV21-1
CARPWTSGVAKNIQYF
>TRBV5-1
CASRTGTDLSADTQYF
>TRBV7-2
CASSRVVSEETQYF
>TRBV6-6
CASSQNSYERYF
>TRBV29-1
CSVTASGDLAKNIQYF
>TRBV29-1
CSVGAPGANVLTF
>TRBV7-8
CASSPGGRGAQDTQYF
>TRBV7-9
CASSSRNQPQHF
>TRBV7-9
CASSLQAGNTGAFF
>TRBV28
CASSHRTLGGETQYF
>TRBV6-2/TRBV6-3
CASSYNRRQVSTPLHF
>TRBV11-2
CASSMGLAYGQYF
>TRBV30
CAWRLGNVRDEQFF
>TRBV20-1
CGVRVGGNIQYF
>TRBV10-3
CAIQAGDQETQYF
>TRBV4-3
CASSQALTGTRNQPQHF
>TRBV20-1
CSASLDRGQPQHF
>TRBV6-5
CASGFPGRNSPLYF
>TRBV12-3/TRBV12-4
CASSQVPRQGGSYEQYF
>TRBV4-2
CASTRGQGTDTQYF
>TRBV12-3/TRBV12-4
CASSFLGSETQYF
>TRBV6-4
CASSDSASRHTDTQYF
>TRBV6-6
CASRDTFRDREYEQFF
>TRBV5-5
CASSFLQGEAFF
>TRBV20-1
CSAQLARGEQFF
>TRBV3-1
CASSQRGLINEQFF
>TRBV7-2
CASSLNGQGIDYTF
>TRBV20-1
CSATTREQGKGDEQFF
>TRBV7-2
CASSSTGYYSTDAQYF